These T cell receptor beta chains were read from a single sample in a study of cytomegalovirus exposure and HLA in healthy donors. Data came from immunoSEQ multiplex PCR; TCRdb stores just in-frame clones and leaves some out. The data show approximately 150,000 clones, around 85% seen once. The sample taken for sequencing was PBMCs. Receptor source: a woman under 40 in good health and CMV-seronegative. Each CDR3 is given with its conserved first and last residue. The order of the fields is V gene, J gene, clone size, D gene, CDR3 DNA, CDR3 protein. The D gene is left open where the match is weak. Clone size is not always given. Where it is, it says once, few, many or a class for expanded clones.

TRBV5-4	TRBJ1-5	NA	NA	TGTGCCAGCAGCTTGGCGGGGGAGGTGAATCAGCCCCAGCATTTT	CASSLAGEVNQPQHF
TRBV15	TRBJ2-7	NA	TRBD2	TGTGCCACCAGCCCCGGGCCTGGGACTAGCGTATCCTACGAGCAGTACTTC	CATSPGPGTSVSYEQYF
TRBV5-1	TRBJ1-6	NA	TRBD1	TGCGCCAGCACCACGGGACAGAACTATAATTCACCCCTCCACTTT	CASTTGQNYNSPLHF
TRBV28	TRBJ2-7	once	TRBD1	TGTGCCAGCAGTTTCGGGTCGGTTGGGACAGGACCCTACGAGCAGTACTTC	CASSFGSVGTGPYEQYF
TRBV9	TRBJ1-2	NA	TRBD1	TGTGCCAGCAGGGACAGGGCCTATGGCTACACCTTC	CASRDRAYGYTF
TRBV7-9	TRBJ2-5	NA	TRBD2	TGTGCCAGCAAAGCTAGCGGGAGTGGAGAGACCCAGTACTTC	CASKASGSGETQYF
TRBV2	TRBJ2-5	NA	TRBD2	TGTGCCAGCAGCGAACTAGCGGGAGGGCCGGAGACCCAGTACTTC	CASSELAGGPETQYF
TRBV2	TRBJ1-1	NA	NA	TGTGCCAGCAGTGAGCTACAGCAAAACACTGAAGCTTTCTTT	CASSELQQNTEAFF
TRBV7-8	TRBJ2-1	few	TRBD2	TGTGCCAGCAGCTCCACGCGGGGGATCCACAATGAGCAGTTCTTC	CASSSTRGIHNEQFF
TRBV30	TRBJ1-1	NA	TRBD1	TGTGCCTGGAGTCTTTCGGGGACAGGTTTACTGAACACTGAAGCTTTCTTT	CAWSLSGTGLLNTEAFF
TRBV18	TRBJ2-5	NA	NA	TGTGCCAGCTCACCCCGGAACGGACAGCAAGAGACCCAGTACTTC	CASSPRNGQQETQYF
TRBV5-8	TRBJ1-1	NA	TRBD1	TGTGCCAGCAGCTTGGCCAGGGTTTCTACAGGGGCCACTGAAGCTTTCTTT	CASSLARVSTGATEAFF
TRBV5-1	TRBJ1-1	NA	TRBD1	TGCGCCAGCAGCTTGCGCTGGGGACAGCCGAACACTGAAGCTTTCTTT	CASSLRWGQPNTEAFF
TRBV5-1	TRBJ2-7	NA	TRBD2	TGCGCCAGCAGCTTATCGGGAGGAATATCTTACGAGCAGTACTTC	CASSLSGGISYEQYF